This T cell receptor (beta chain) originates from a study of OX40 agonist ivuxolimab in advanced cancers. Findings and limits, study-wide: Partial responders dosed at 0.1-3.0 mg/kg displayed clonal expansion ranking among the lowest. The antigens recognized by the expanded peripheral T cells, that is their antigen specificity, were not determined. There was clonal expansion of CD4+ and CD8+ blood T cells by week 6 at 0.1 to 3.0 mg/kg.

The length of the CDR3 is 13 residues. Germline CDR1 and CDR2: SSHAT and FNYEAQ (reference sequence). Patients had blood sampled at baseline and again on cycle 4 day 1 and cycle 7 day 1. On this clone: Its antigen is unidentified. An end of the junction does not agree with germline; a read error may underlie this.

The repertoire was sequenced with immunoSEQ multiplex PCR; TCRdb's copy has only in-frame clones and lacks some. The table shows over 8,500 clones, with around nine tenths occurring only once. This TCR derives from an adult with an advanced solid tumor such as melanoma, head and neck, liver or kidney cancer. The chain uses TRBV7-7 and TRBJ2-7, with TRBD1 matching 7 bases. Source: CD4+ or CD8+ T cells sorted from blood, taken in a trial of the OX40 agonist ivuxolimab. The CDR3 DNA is TGTGCTAGCAGCAGGGACAGCTCCTACGAGCAGTACTTC. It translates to CASSRDSSYEQYF.